These 16 T cell receptor beta chains share one sample of origin, sequenced in a study of cytomegalovirus exposure and HLA in healthy donors. Use of 60 Vbeta and 13 Jbeta primers characterized the PCR. TCRdb keeps only in-frame clones here, not all; method: immunoSEQ multiplex PCR. Of about 180,000 clones in the sample, about 77% are singletons; the top ten hold 2% to 2.5%. Sequencing input: PBMCs. The receptors come from a woman aged 25 to 45 in good health and CMV-seropositive.

This clone came up a few times. V gene TRBV11-2 combines with J gene TRBJ2-2; a weak D match, TRBD1 (7 bases). From germline, CDR1 is SGHAT and CDR2 FQNNGV. The CDR3 has 17 residues. The V gene lost 5 bases and the J gene lost 5 bases, with 21 bases spanning the gap. DNA of the CDR3: TGTGCCAGCAGCCCAGGGGGGCTAGCGAGACGGACCGGGGAGCTGTTTTTT. Its translation is CASSPGGLARRTGELFF. The full variable domain, in which reference TRBV11-2 and TRBJ2-2 provide the parts outside the CDR3, is EAGVAQSPRYKIIEKRQSVAFWCNPISGHATLYWYQQILGQGPKLLIQFQNNGVVDDSQLPKDRFSAERLKGVDSTLKIQPAKLEDSAVYLCASSPGGLARRTGELFFGEGSRLTVL.

The chain combines TRBV15 with TRBJ1-2, with TRBD1 matching 9 bases. There are 15 residues in the CDR3. CDR1 is LNHNV, CDR2 YYDKDF, per germline (reference sequence). V shed 4 bases, J shed 4 bases, and the junction held 7 bases outside the gene matches. CDR3: CATSKGDREVYGYTF. CDR3 nucleotide sequence: TGTGCCACCAGCAAAGGGGACAGGGAGGTCTATGGCTACACCTTC.

V usage is TRBV9 and J usage is TRBJ1-4, with 7 bases aligning to TRBD1. V was pared by 4 bases and J by 4 bases, with 7 bases of the junction left unmatched. CDR1 is SGDLS and CDR2 is YYNGEE in the germline V gene. The CDR3 covers 15 residues. The CDR3 reads CASSSRTGLNEKLFF. CDR3 sequence (DNA): TGTGCCAGCAGCTCTAGGACAGGCCTTAATGAAAAACTGTTTTTT.

About this clone itself: One end of the junction varies from germline; a read error may be responsible. CDR3 amino acids: CASSPGDRDSVRSTF. DNA of the CDR3: TGTGCCAGCAGTCCCGGGGACAGGGATTCGGTGCGGTCCACCTTC. V usage is TRBV28 and J usage is TRBJ2-7; 9 nucleotides match TRBD1. Germline CDR1 reads MDHEN; CDR2 reads SYDVKM. There are 15 residues in the CDR3. Based on the CDR3 plus reference TRBV28 and TRBJ2-7, the full variable domain is DVKVTQSSRYLVKRTGEKVFLECVQDMDHENMFWYRQDPGLGLRLIYFSYDVKMKEKGDIPEGYSVSREKKERFSLILESASTNQTSMYLCASSPGDRDSVRSTFGPGTRLTVT.

V usage is TRBV27 and J usage is TRBJ2-7; a weak D match, TRBD2 (6 bases). Trimming left V 5 bases short and J 3 bases short, with 17 bases between. The V gene's germline CDR1 is MNHEY and CDR2 SMNVEV (reference sequence). This CDR3 comprises 15 residues. CDR3 sequence (DNA): TGTGCCAGCAGTCTCCCGGGGAGGCCCGGCTACGAGCAGTACTTC. Translating it yields CASSLPGRPGYEQYF.

The gene calls are TRBV29-1 and TRBJ2-3, with TRBD2 identical over 9 bases. The CDR3 length is 17 residues. Germline V CDR1 and CDR2: SQVTM, ANQGSEA. Germline trimming cut 1 base from V and 0 bases from J; bases unmatched to any gene: 8. As DNA, the CDR3 is TGCAGCGTTGAAGGACTAGCGGAATTTTCTAGCACAGATACGCAGTATTTT. Translating it yields CSVEGLAEFSSTDTQYF.

The chain joins TRBV28 to TRBJ1-5; D ambiguous. The CDR3 totals 12 residues. Germline V gene data show CDR1 as MDHEN and CDR2 as SYDVKM. The V end was cut by 7 bases, the J end by 1 base, with 5 bases between. The CDR3 DNA reads TGTGCCAGCAAGGAGAGCAATCAGCCCCAGCATTTT. This codes for CASKESNQPQHF.

The chain couples TRBV2 to TRBJ2-5, with D possibly being TRBD1 (6 bases). CDR3 length: 13 amino acids. The V gene lost 11 bases and the J gene lost 1 base, with 14 bases spanning the gap. Germline V lookup: CDR1 SNHLY, CDR2 FYNNEI. In nucleotides, the CDR3 is TGTGCCGGGGGCAGGGAACTCCAAGAGACCCAGTACTTC. Amino acid sequence: CAGGRELQETQYF.

The chain couples TRBV18 to TRBJ2-5; D is uncertain. CDR1 KGHSH and CDR2 LQKENI come from the germline V gene. The CDR3 contains 14 residues. V was clipped by 3 bases and J by 0 bases, with 8 bases between them. In DNA form, the CDR3 reads TGTGCCAGCTCACCGACGCAGGACCAAGAGACCCAGTACTTC. The encoded protein is CASSPTQDQETQYF.

This clone appeared a few times. The chain uses TRBV7-2 and TRBJ2-7; maybe TRBD2 (5 bases). This CDR3 has 13 residues. V was clipped by 1 base and J by 4 bases, with 8 bases between them. From germline, CDR1 is SGHTA and CDR2 FQGNSA. The CDR3 nucleotides read TGTGCCAGCAGCTTAGAGCTAGCTTACGAGCAGTACTTC. Protein product: CASSLELAYEQYF.

CDR3 loop: CASSHDPGTAYEQYF. Written as DNA, the CDR3 is TGTGCCAGCAGCCATGACCCCGGGACTGCCTACGAGCAGTACTTC. V gene TRBV4-2 combines with J gene TRBJ2-5; D may be TRBD2 (6 bases). The DNA end is a closer match to TRBJ2-7, so the J assignment may be wrong. CDR1 and CDR2 from the germline V gene are LGHNA and YNFKEQ. The CDR3 length is 15 residues.

V gene TRBV4-3 combines with J gene TRBJ2-1; no firm D call. This CDR3 has 13 amino acids. V was pared by 3 bases and J by 6 bases, with 9 bases between. The germline CDR1 and CDR2 sequences are LGHNA and YSLEER. The CDR3 DNA reads as TGCGCCAGCAGCCAGGGCCCCGGCAATGAGCAGTTCTTC. It codes for CASSQGPGNEQFF.

The V and J genes are TRBV7-6 and TRBJ2-1, with 7 nucleotides matching TRBD1. Trimming at V came to 5 bases and at J to 4 bases, leaving 5 bases not matched to a gene. This CDR3 contains 14 residues. CDR1 is SGHVS, CDR2 FNYEAQ, per germline. The CDR3 DNA reads as TGTGCCAGCAGCCTTAGACAGGGTTACAATGAGCAGTTCTTC. This gives the protein CASSLRQGYNEQFF.

The V gene is TRBV7-2, the J gene TRBJ1-5; 8 bases are a match to TRBD1. CDR1 SGHTA and CDR2 FQGNSA come from the germline V gene. CDR3 size: 13 residues. Unmatched junction bases numbered 2, after V lost 3 bases and J lost 7 bases. The CDR3 loop reads CASSFDRGQPQHF. CDR3 in DNA: TGTGCCAGCAGCTTTGACAGGGGACAGCCCCAGCATTTT.

The V and J genes are TRBV18 and TRBJ1-5; D gene ambiguous. The CDR3 runs 15 residues. Germline lookup yields CDR1 KGHSH and CDR2 LQKENI. V lost 1 base and J 0 bases, leaving 7 bases between the germline ends. The CDR3 is CASSPQLGSNQPQHF. Written as DNA, the CDR3 is TGTGCCAGCTCACCACAGCTCGGTAGCAATCAGCCCCAGCATTTT.

V and J are TRBV11-2 and TRBJ1-6; 8 nucleotides line up with TRBD1. V lost 6 bases and J lost 9; bases outside the gene matches: 16. The CDR3 sequence is 17 residues long. CDR1 is SGHAT and CDR2 is FQNNGV in the germline V gene. The CDR3 sequence: CASRPTGQGLIGSPLHF. The CDR3 coding sequence is TGTGCCAGCAGACCGACTGGACAGGGTCTAATAGGTTCACCCCTCCACTTT.